This entry lists 13 T cell receptor beta chains sequenced from one sample in a study of blood T cells in healthy people across ages. Alongside a J-beta primer mix, a sample-barcoded 5' primer served in a second PCR lasting about 7 to 12 cycles. In TCRdb, the 5' RACE reads were re-called with MiXCR into one record per CDR3 protein. The sample shows more than 800,000 distinct CDR3 sequences, 29% of them seen only once. The specimen was blood. The origin of the receptors is a woman aged 80 or over in good health.

About this clonotype: One base away lies a much larger clone, so this may be a sequencing read error. The chain uses TRBV7-2 and TRBJ2-6; TRBD1 matches at 8 bases. CDR3 length equals 16 residues. The germline V gene encodes CDR1 SGHTA and CDR2 FQGNSA. The CDR3 DNA follows: TGTGTCAGCAGCGCCACAGGGGGCTCTGGGGCCAACGTCCTGACTTTC. This encodes CVSSATGGSGANVLTF.

A remark on this clonotype: Given a much more abundant clone one base away, this may be a read error. The V call is TRBV7-2, the J call TRBJ2-5; a weak D match, TRBD1 (6 bases). The CDR3 loop spans 14 amino acids. Germline V gene sequence: CDR1 SGHTA, CDR2 FQGNSA. CDR3 residues: CASSLPTGEEAQYF. The DNA for the CDR3 is TGTGCCAGCAGCCTCCCGACAGGCGAAGAGGCCCAGTACTTC.

The rearrangement joins TRBV12-3 or TRBV12-4 to TRBJ1-5; 7 bases agree with TRBD1. This CDR3 is built from 15 residues. V gave up 6 bases and J gave up 3 bases; unmatched junction bases: 8. DNA of the CDR3: TGTGCCAGCAGAAAGGCAGGGGGATCCAATCAGCCCCAGCATTTT. Its protein is CASRKAGGSNQPQHF.

Ten or more counts support this clonotype. This chain connects TRBV7-2 to TRBJ1-2; the D gene is possibly TRBD1 (5 bases). The germline gives CDR1 SGHTA, CDR2 FQGNSA. CDR3 length: 15 residues. Trimming took off 0 bases at V and 0 bases at J, with 8 bases between the two ends. CDR3 nucleotide sequence: TGTGCCAGCAGCTTAGCTTGGACAACTAACTATGGCTACACCTTC. As protein: CASSLAWTTNYGYTF.

The chain carries TRBV29-1 and TRBJ2-1, with 7 bases matching TRBD2. The CDR3 is made up of 11 amino acids. CDR1 SQVTM and CDR2 ANQGSEA come from the germline V gene. J lost 9 bases, V lost 4 bases, and 3 bases had no gene match. CDR3 residues: CSVGTSAEQFF. The CDR3, as DNA: TGCAGCGTTGGAACTAGCGCTGAGCAGTTCTTC.

At least ten counts were recorded for this clonotype. The rearrangement uses TRBV12-3 or TRBV12-4 and TRBJ1-2, with D possibly TRBD1 on 6 matching bases. V was cut by 3 bases and J by 2 bases, with 10 bases left in between. There are 14 residues in the CDR3. The CDR3 reads CASSFGGHNYGYTF. Here the CDR3 DNA reads TGTGCCAGCAGTTTCGGGGGACACAACTATGGCTACACCTTC.

This clonotype occurred a few times. This chain uses TRBV3-1 with TRBJ1-1; D is uncertain. CDR3 length: 14 amino acids. Trimming took 4 bases from V and 1 from J, leaving 10 bases between them. Germline loops: CDR1 LGHDT, CDR2 YNNKEL (reference sequence). CDR3 loop: CASSPSGSNTEAFF. CDR3 sequence (DNA): TGTGCCAGCAGCCCATCCGGGTCGAACACTGAAGCTTTCTTT.

Ten or more counts support this clonotype. This chain uses TRBV27 with TRBJ2-3; D unclear. The CDR3 consists of 11 residues. Trimming took off 8 bases at V and 5 bases at J, with 8 bases between the two ends. Germline CDR1 is MNHEY and CDR2 is SMNVEV (reference sequence). CDR3 DNA sequence: TGTGCCAGCGGAGTGATAGATACGCAGTATTTT. Translated: CASGVIDTQYF.

The chain employs TRBV2 and TRBJ2-5; TRBD1 is a possible D gene (5 bases). The CDR3 has 13 residues. Per the germline V gene, CDR1 is SNHLY and CDR2 is FYNNEI. Between the trimmed V and J ends, which lost 4 bases and 4 bases, there was a span of 10 bases. The CDR3 nucleotides read TGTGCCAGCAGTGCCAGGGCCGGAGAGACCCAGTACTTC. Amino acid sequence: CASSARAGETQYF.

At least ten counts were recorded for this clonotype. The chain combines TRBV6-5 with TRBJ2-4, with D tentatively TRBD1 (6 bases). Per the germline V gene, CDR1 is MNHEY and CDR2 is SVGAGI. The ends were cut back, 7 bases at V and 3 bases at J, with 13 bases in the middle. The CDR3 loop spans 14 amino acids. CDR3 bases: TGTGCCAGCAAAGCAGGGGCGAGCAAAAACATTCAGTACTTC. Protein sequence: CASKAGASKNIQYF.

The rearrangement uses TRBV6-2 or TRBV6-3 and TRBJ2-5; 10 nucleotides match TRBD2. V shed 10 bases, J shed 11 bases, and the junction held 16 bases outside the gene matches. The CDR3 has 14 amino acids. The germline V gene encodes CDR1 MNHEY and CDR2 SVGEGT. The CDR3 DNA reads as TGTGCCACCGCAGGGACTAGCGCCCACAATGAGCAGTACTTC. Translated: CATAGTSAHNEQYF.

The J gene is TRBJ2-7, the V gene TRBV10-3, with 7 nucleotides matching TRBD2. Germline-derived CDR1 and CDR2 are ENHRY and SYGVKD. This CDR3 has 14 residues. V shed 8 bases, J shed 2 bases, and the junction held 9 bases outside the gene matches. DNA for the CDR3: TGTGCCATCGGATCCGGGACTACTGCCTACGAGCAGTACTTC. It codes for CAIGSGTTAYEQYF.

The chain couples TRBV11-2 to TRBJ2-7; tentatively, D is TRBD2 (5 bases). CDR1 is SGHAT, CDR2 FQNNGV, per germline. This CDR3 comprises 15 residues. Deletions cut 2 bases from V and 4 bases from J, with 15 bases between. The CDR3 region has the DNA TGTGCCAGCAGCTTAAGGTCAGCTCCGGGATACGAGCAGTACTTC. Its protein product is CASSLRSAPGYEQYF.